This passage covers 25 T cell receptor beta chains from one sample sequenced in a study of CD8 T cells in ankylosing spondylitis listed by TCRdb under 2017. Libraries came from 5' RACE. The sample was run on an Illumina HiSeq 2500. TCRdb took the public reads, trimmed them with fastp at Q25, ran MiXCR for clone calling and kept in-frame beta chains. Entries are consolidated by CDR3 protein sequence, retaining the most common genes and DNA. This sample is represented by more than 30,000 distinct CDR3 sequences; roughly 9.6% of them were singletons. The top ten hold 20% to 25% of the sample. The sample was synovial fluid, either unsorted or a sorted T cell fraction (not recorded which). The source is a male donor with ankylosing spondylitis.

J is TRBJ2-5 and V is TRBV30; D gene ambiguous. The CDR3 sequence is 13 residues long. Between the trimmed V and J ends, which lost 0 bases and 5 bases, there was a span of 10 bases. Germline assignment: CDR1 GTSNPN and CDR2 SVGIG (reference sequence). The CDR3 loop is CAWSVGFRETQYF. The CDR3 region has the DNA TGTGCCTGGAGTGTCGGGTTCAGGGAGACCCAGTACTTC.

The rearrangement joins TRBV3-1 to TRBJ2-7; 8 bases map to TRBD2. Germline CDR1 is LGHDT and CDR2 is YNNKEL (reference sequence). V was clipped by 3 bases and J by 9 bases; unmatched bases: 7. The CDR3 is 13 residues long. CDR3 DNA: TGTGCCAGCAGCCACGGGACTAGACAAAGGCAGTACTTC. Its protein is CASSHGTRQRQYF.

This clonotype has a handful of counts. CDR3 residues: CASSTGQGLDEQFF. The CDR3 nucleotides are TGTGCCAGCAGCACGGGACAGGGGTTGGATGAGCAGTTCTTC. The chain is built from TRBV4-2 and TRBJ2-1; TRBD1 aligns across 10 bases. Germline lookup yields CDR1 LGHNA and CDR2 YNFKEQ. Germline trimming cut 5 bases from V and 8 bases from J; bases unmatched to any gene: 6. The CDR3 loop spans 14 amino acids.

The chain recombines TRBV20-1 with TRBJ2-6; the D is unclear. This CDR3 comprises 13 residues. V lost 3 bases to trimming and J lost 0 bases, with 3 bases between them. Germline CDR1 and CDR2: DFQATT and SNEGSKA (reference sequence). The CDR3 is CSARLSGANVLTF. The CDR3 DNA sequence: TGCAGTGCTAGGCTCTCTGGGGCCAACGTCCTGACTTTC.

This clonotype was picked up a small number of times. The CDR3 spells CSAREPYNSPLHF. CDR3 coding DNA: TGCAGTGCTAGAGAGCCGTATAATTCACCCCTCCACTTT. V gene TRBV20-1 combines with J gene TRBJ1-6; D unclear. Trimming removed 0 bases at V and 4 bases at J, with 4 bases between. The CDR3 covers 13 residues. CDR1 DFQATT and CDR2 SNEGSKA come from the germline V gene (reference sequence).

This clonotype was detected many times. CDR3 nucleotide sequence: TGTGCCAGCAAGAGACAGGGGGACCGTGAAGCTTTCTTT. It codes for CASKRQGDREAFF. The gene calls are TRBV27 and TRBJ1-1; the match to TRBD1 covers 9 bases. Looked up from germline, CDR1 is MNHEY and CDR2 is SMNVEV (reference sequence). Unmatched junction bases numbered 7, after V lost 7 bases and J lost 7 bases. The CDR3 is 13 amino acids.

This clonotype was detected a few times. CDR3 in amino acids: CASSPGTSETQYF. CDR3 in DNA: TGTGCCAGCAGCCCCGGGACCTCGGAGACCCAGTACTTC. The rearrangement joins TRBV11-3 to TRBJ2-5; D is tentatively TRBD1 or TRBD2 (5 bases each). Trimming stripped 5 bases from V and 5 bases from J, with 12 bases between. CDR1 is SGHNT, CDR2 YENEEA, per germline. The CDR3 has 13 residues.

This clonotype was observed a few times. The gene calls are TRBV2 and TRBJ2-1, with D possibly matching TRBD2 (6 bases). Germline V lookup: CDR1 SNHLY, CDR2 FYNNEI. The CDR3 has 13 residues. V was shortened by 8 bases and J by 4 bases, with 12 bases between the two germline ends. The CDR3 sequence is CASRLADYNEQFF. CDR3 sequence (DNA): TGTGCCAGCCGTTTAGCGGATTACAATGAGCAGTTCTTC. Full variable domain (missing parts from reference TRBV2 and TRBJ2-1): EPEVTQTPSHQVTQMGQEVILRCVPISNHLYFYWYRQILGQKVEFLVSFYNNEISEKSEIFDDQFSVERPDGSNFTLKIRSTKLEDSAMYFCASRLADYNEQFFGPGTRLTVL.

V is TRBV2 and J is TRBJ2-7, with a weak D call TRBD2 (5 bases). CDR3 length equals 11 residues. V lost 4 bases and J lost 4, with 5 bases in between. From germline, CDR1 is SNHLY and CDR2 FYNNEI. Here the CDR3 DNA reads TGTGCCAGCAGTGCGGGGTACGAGCAGTACTTC. The encoded protein is CASSAGYEQYF.

The V and J genes are TRBV7-2 and TRBJ2-3, with 14 nucleotides matching TRBD2. CDR1 is SGHTA and CDR2 is FQGNSA in the germline V gene. The CDR3 is 16 amino acids. The ends lost 0 bases at V and 9 bases at J; junction bases unmatched: 5. CDR3 coding DNA: TGTGCCAGCAGCTTAGCCGGGACTAGCGGGAGAGGAACGCAGTATTTT. It codes for CASSLAGTSGRGTQYF.

The rearrangement joins TRBV19 to TRBJ1-4; no firm D call. Germline-derived CDR1 and CDR2 are LNHDA and SQIVND (reference sequence). V was clipped by 5 bases and J by 8 bases, with 18 bases between them. CDR3 length equals 15 residues. CDR3 residues: CASSFFSERPEKLFF. The CDR3 region has the DNA TGTGCCAGTAGTTTCTTTTCTGAGCGGCCGGAAAAACTGTTTTTT.

The chain joins TRBV27 to TRBJ1-5; D uncertain. Trimming took off 3 bases at V and 5 bases at J, with 8 bases between the two ends. Germline CDR1 reads MNHEY; CDR2 reads SMNVEV (reference sequence). The CDR3 covers 13 residues. The CDR3 sequence: CASSFGPHQPQHF. The CDR3 DNA is TGTGCCAGCAGTTTCGGGCCGCATCAGCCCCAGCATTTT.

This clonotype was detected ten times or more. The chain uses TRBV4-1 and TRBJ2-2; 7 bases map to TRBD1. V shed 2 bases, J shed 4 bases, and the junction held 10 bases outside the gene matches. Germline assignment: CDR1 MGHRA and CDR2 YSYEKL. The CDR3 length is 17 residues. In DNA, the CDR3 is TGCGCCAGCAGCCAATCGTTGACAGGGATGAGCACCGGGGAGCTGTTTTTT. Protein sequence: CASSQSLTGMSTGELFF.

V usage is TRBV7-6 and J usage is TRBJ2-7, with a weak D call TRBD2 (5 bases). The germline V and J ends were trimmed by 5 bases and 3 bases, with 14 bases remaining between them. This CDR3 contains 14 residues. From germline, CDR1 is SGHVS and CDR2 FNYEAQ. The CDR3 nucleotides read TGTGCCAGCAGCGCGGATGGCCGGGACTACGAGCAGTACTTC. Translating gives CASSADGRDYEQYF.

In DNA form, the CDR3 reads TGTGCCAGCAGCCCAGCGGGAGTGTACAATGAGCAGTTCTTC. Protein: CASSPAGVYNEQFF. V gene TRBV7-3 combines with J gene TRBJ2-1, with TRBD2 identical over 8 bases. Germline V gives CDR1 SGHTA, CDR2 FQGTGA. The junction had 4 bases not matched to a gene; V was cut back by 5 bases and J by 4 bases. The CDR3 covers 14 residues.

This clonotype was recorded a few times. The chain is built from TRBV2 and TRBJ1-6; 10 nucleotides align to TRBD1. J was trimmed by 8 bases and V by 7 bases; bases with no gene match: 14. CDR1 SNHLY and CDR2 FYNNEI come from the germline V gene. The CDR3 runs 17 residues. The CDR3: CASTEPPSDRGDSPLHF. The CDR3 region has the DNA TGTGCCAGCACCGAGCCCCCGTCGGACAGGGGGGATTCACCCCTCCACTTT. Using reference TRBV2 and TRBJ1-6 for the parts outside the CDR3, the full variable domain is EPEVTQTPSHQVTQMGQEVILRCVPISNHLYFYWYRQILGQKVEFLVSFYNNEISEKSEIFDDQFSVERPDGSNFTLKIRSTKLEDSAMYFCASTEPPSDRGDSPLHFGNGTRLTVT.

By frequency in the sample, this clonotype is medium-sized. The chain recombines TRBV7-3 with TRBJ2-5; perhaps D is TRBD1 or TRBD2 (5 bases each). V was clipped by 1 base and J by 1 base, with 10 bases between them. CDR3 length: 15 amino acids. Per the germline V gene, CDR1 is SGHTA and CDR2 is FQGTGA. The CDR3 loop reads CASSLIGGTQETQYF. In DNA form, the CDR3 reads TGTGCCAGCAGCTTAATTGGGGGTACCCAAGAGACCCAGTACTTC. Full variable domain (outside the CDR3, taken from reference TRBV7-3 and TRBJ2-5): GAGVSQTPSNKVTEKGKYVELRCDPISGHTALYWYRQSLGQGPEFLIYFQGTGAADDSGLPNDRFFAVRPEGSVSTLKIQRTERGDSAVYLCASSLIGGTQETQYFGPGTRLLVL.

This clonotype was picked up a small number of times. This sequence joins TRBV24-1 and TRBJ2-7; TRBD1 matches at 8 bases. Germline V lookup: CDR1 KGHDR, CDR2 SFDVKD. The V segment lost 3 bases and the J segment 5 bases; nucleotides outside the gene matches: 5. CDR3 length: 14 residues. The CDR3: CATSDGQGIDEQYF. The CDR3 DNA follows: TGTGCCACCAGTGATGGACAGGGAATCGACGAGCAGTACTTC.

The V gene is TRBV5-1, the J gene TRBJ2-6; D unresolved. Germline-derived CDR1 and CDR2 are SGHRS and YFSETQ. Trimming cost V 0 bases and J 4 bases, with 5 bases left between them. This CDR3 is built from 14 residues. The CDR3 nucleotides are TGCGCCAGCAGCTTGGAACAAGGGGCCAACGTCCTGACTTTC. Its protein product is CASSLEQGANVLTF.

This sequence joins TRBV24-1 and TRBJ2-6; 9 nucleotides line up with TRBD2. The CDR3 extends over 18 amino acids. Germline-derived CDR1 and CDR2 are KGHDR and SFDVKD. J lost 1 base, V lost 4 bases, and 7 bases had no gene match. Here the CDR3 reads CATSETLAGLSGANVLTF. The CDR3 bases are TGTGCCACCAGTGAGACTCTAGCGGGGTTGTCTGGGGCCAACGTCCTGACTTTC.

The rearrangement joins TRBV10-3 to TRBJ2-7; D may be TRBD1 or TRBD2 (5 bases each). CDR1 and CDR2 from the germline V gene are ENHRY and SYGVKD. This CDR3 region has 12 residues. Trimming left V 0 bases short and J 5 bases short, with 5 bases between. The CDR3 reads CAISESGHEQYF. CDR3 DNA: TGTGCCATCAGTGAGTCGGGACACGAGCAGTACTTC.

The gene calls are TRBV7-9 and TRBJ2-6; D is undetermined. The germline V and J ends were trimmed by 5 bases and 0 bases, with 11 bases remaining between them. CDR1 and CDR2 from the germline V gene are SEHNR and FQNEAQ (reference sequence). The CDR3 sequence is 16 residues long. The CDR3, as DNA: TGTGCCAGCAGCCCCCCGGCGGTCTCTGGGGCCAACGTCCTGACTTTC. Its protein is CASSPPAVSGANVLTF.

The chain combines TRBV14 with TRBJ2-7; 9 bases align to TRBD1. V trimming: 1 base; J trimming: 6 bases; junction bases outside the gene matches: 7. Germline-derived CDR1 and CDR2 are SGHDN and FVKESK. The CDR3 length is 15 residues. This chain's CDR3 is CASSQVHGTGLEQYF. As DNA, the CDR3 is TGTGCCAGCAGCCAAGTGCATGGGACAGGGCTCGAGCAGTACTTC.

V and J are TRBV27 and TRBJ2-2; no clear D gene. The CDR3 is 12 amino acids. Germline loops: CDR1 MNHEY, CDR2 SMNVEV (reference sequence). The V end lost 6 bases, the J end lost 2 bases, and 4 bases lay between the germline ends. The CDR3 reads CASSLNTGELFF. CDR3 nucleotide sequence: TGTGCCAGCAGCCTTAACACCGGGGAGCTGTTTTTT.

The DNA of the CDR3 is TGTGCCACCGAGGGCCAGGGAAGTGGTGTAGGGGAGCTGTTTTTT. This sequence encodes CATEGQGSGVGELFF. V and J are TRBV6-1 and TRBJ2-2; D possibly uses TRBD1 or TRBD2 (5 bases each). Trimming left V 10 bases short and J 8 bases short, with 23 bases between. This CDR3 has 15 amino acids. Germline CDR1 is MNHNS and CDR2 is SASEGT.